This TCR beta chain is from a study of CD8 T cells in ankylosing spondylitis. Scientists made TCR beta libraries using quantitative 5'-RACE with molecular barcodes. TCRdb fed the 5' RACE reads into MiXCR, producing one record per CDR3 protein. Counted here are about 240,000 distinct CDR3 sequences, 8% to 9% occurring once; the ten biggest clones make up more than 4.5%. With V trimmed by 4 bases and J by 4 bases, 14 bases remained unmatched. Germline V gene data show CDR1 as DFQATT and CDR2 as SNEGSKA (reference sequence). This CDR3 spans 18 amino acids. Regarding the study as a whole: The authors reported significant enrichment of disease-linked clones in matched ankylosing spondylitis synovial fluid.

This clonotype was counted at least ten times. The antigen is undetermined. The chain couples TRBV20-1 to TRBJ2-7, with 15 positions matching TRBD2. Source material: blood, either unsorted or a sorted T cell fraction (not recorded which). The receptor comes from a female donor with ankylosing spondylitis or in good health (not recorded which). The CDR3 is CSATGLAGGPMLSYEQYF. CDR3 nucleotide sequence: TGCAGTGCTACCGGACTAGCGGGAGGGCCTATGTTAAGTTACGAGCAGTACTTC.